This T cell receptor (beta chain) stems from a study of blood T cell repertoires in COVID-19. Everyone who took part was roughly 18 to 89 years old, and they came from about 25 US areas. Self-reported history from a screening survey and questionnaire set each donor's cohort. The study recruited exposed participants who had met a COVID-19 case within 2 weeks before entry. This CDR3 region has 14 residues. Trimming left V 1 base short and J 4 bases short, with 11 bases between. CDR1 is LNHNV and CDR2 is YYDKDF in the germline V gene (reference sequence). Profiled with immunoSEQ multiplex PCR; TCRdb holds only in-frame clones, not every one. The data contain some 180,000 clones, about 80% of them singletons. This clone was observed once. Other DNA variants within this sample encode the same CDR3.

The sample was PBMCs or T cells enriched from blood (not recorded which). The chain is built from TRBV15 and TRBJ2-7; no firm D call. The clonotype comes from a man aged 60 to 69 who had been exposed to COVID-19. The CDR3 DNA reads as TGTGCCACCAGCAGAGCGGGTCTAAATTACGAGCAGTACTTC. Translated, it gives CATSRAGLNYEQYF.